This T cell receptor (beta chain) was sequenced in a study of blood T cell repertoires in COVID-19. Data came from immunoSEQ multiplex PCR; TCRdb stores just in-frame clones and leaves some out. Here the sample spans more than 250,000 clones, 80% to 90% being singletons. This CDR3 is 14 amino acids long. V shed 6 bases and J shed 1 base, with 11 bases lying between them. Germline V gene sequence: CDR1 LNHDA, CDR2 SQIVND (reference sequence). This chain links TRBV19 with TRBJ2-3; tentative D call: TRBD1 (5 bases). The clonotype originates from a man between 25 and 39 years old who had recovered from COVID-19. Sequenced: PBMCs or T cells enriched from blood (not recorded which). CDR3 in amino acids: CASRTDIGTDTQYF. CDR3 coding DNA: TGTGCCAGTAGAACGGACATTGGCACAGATACGCAGTATTTT.